Presented here are 8 T cell receptor beta chains from one specimen sequenced in a study of cytomegalovirus exposure and HLA in healthy donors. 13 Jbeta primers and 60 Vbeta primers were used for the PCR. Profiling relied on immunoSEQ multiplex PCR, and the TCRdb table lists in-frame clones only, not all of them. The table includes about 130,000 clones, 75% to 90% detected once. The sample was PBMCs. The receptors shown here come from a man aged 25 to 40 in good health and CMV-seropositive.

The chain recombines TRBV12-5 with TRBJ2-3; D gene unclear. From germline, CDR1 is LGHNT and CDR2 FRNRAP. V was shortened by 6 bases and J by 5 bases, with 9 bases between the two germline ends. The CDR3 is made up of 12 amino acids. The CDR3 DNA follows: TGTGCTAGTGGGTCAAACAGAGATACGCAGTATTTT. This codes for CASGSNRDTQYF.

V gene TRBV2 combines with J gene TRBJ1-1; 8 bases match TRBD1. CDR3 length: 16 amino acids. Trimming at V came to 5 bases and at J to 1 base, leaving 9 bases not matched to a gene. The germline V gene has CDR1 SNHLY and CDR2 FYNNEI. In nucleotides, the CDR3 is TGTGCCAGCAGTACTACAGGACAGGGAACGAACACTGAAGCTTTCTTT. Translated, it gives CASSTTGQGTNTEAFF.

This sequence joins TRBV5-6 and TRBJ1-5; D uncertain. CDR3 length: 14 amino acids. V gave up 0 bases and J gave up 6 bases, with 10 bases separating them. CDR1 SGHDT and CDR2 YYEEEE come from the germline V gene. CDR3 nucleotides: TGTGCCAGCAGCTTGGCCCCGGGTAGTCAGCCCCAGCATTTT. Translated: CASSLAPGSQPQHF. Full variable domain (outside the CDR3, taken from reference TRBV5-6 and TRBJ1-5): DAGVTQSPTHLIKTRGQQVTLRCSPKSGHDTVSWYQQALGQGPQFIFQYYEEEERQRGNFPDRFSGHQFPNYSSELNVNALLLGDSALYLCASSLAPGSQPQHFGDGTRLSIL.

As DNA, the CDR3 is TGTGTGACAGTAAGTTCGAACACTGAAGCTTTCTTT. Residues: CVTVSSNTEAFF. J is TRBJ1-1 and V is TRBV12-5, with D maybe TRBD1 (5 bases). Germline V gene data show CDR1 as LGHNT and CDR2 as FRNRAP. The CDR3 has 12 residues.

The gene calls are TRBV29-1 and TRBJ2-7; 7 bases map to TRBD1. The CDR3 runs 13 residues. Germline-derived CDR1 and CDR2 are SQVTM and ANQGSEA. J gave up 1 base and V 5 bases, and 5 bases lay outside the gene matches. The CDR3 loop reads CSVSSTGSYEQYF. DNA of the CDR3: TGCAGCGTTAGCTCGACAGGGTCCTACGAGCAGTACTTC.

V and J are TRBV10-2 and TRBJ2-3, with 12 bases lining up with TRBD2. The CDR3 is 17 residues long. Germline V gene lookup returns CDR1 WSHSY and CDR2 SAAADI. The V and J ends lost 5 bases and 5 bases, in that order; junction bases with no gene match: 11. The CDR3 DNA reads as TGCGCCAGCAGTCCCCAACTAGCGGGGGGCCGTGAAGATACGCAGTATTTT. This codes for CASSPQLAGGREDTQYF.

The chain links TRBV6-6 to TRBJ2-5, with 7 bases matching TRBD2. CDR1 is MNHNY and CDR2 is SVGAGI in the germline V gene (reference sequence). The J segment lost 0 bases and the V segment lost 5 bases, leaving 6 bases of the junction unmatched. This CDR3 contains 15 residues. The CDR3 DNA reads as TGTGCCAGCAGTGCTAGCGGCAGTTACCAAGAGACCCAGTACTTC. This translates into CASSASGSYQETQYF.

CDR3 bases: TGTGCCAGCAGCGACCGTCGAGGCAACGAGCAGTACTTC. It specifies CASSDRRGNEQYF. The rearrangement joins TRBV2 to TRBJ2-7; D ambiguous. The germline V gene has CDR1 SNHLY and CDR2 FYNNEI. V was pared by 6 bases and J by 5 bases, with 14 bases between. The CDR3 sequence is 13 residues long.